The 16 T cell receptor beta chains below were found in one sample sequenced in a study of CD8 T cell repertoires and HIV-1 epitope variants. Clones were sequenced by immunoSEQ multiplex PCR, and TCRdb holds only the in-frame ones, with some missing. The sample contains under 100,000 clones, around 75% of which appear only once. Sequences were obtained from uncultured baseline CD8+ T cells from peripheral blood mononuclear cells (PBMCs). The origin of the receptors is a male donor with HIV.

This chain connects TRBV28 to TRBJ1-5; TRBD1 aligns across 8 bases. The ends lost 5 bases at V and 2 bases at J; junction bases unmatched: 11. There are 17 residues in the CDR3. CDR1 is MDHEN, CDR2 SYDVKM, per germline. The CDR3 reads CASSHPQGDAGNQPQHF. Here the CDR3 DNA reads TGTGCCAGCAGTCACCCACAGGGGGACGCAGGCAATCAGCCCCAGCATTTT.

This clone was seen only once. V usage is TRBV15 and J usage is TRBJ2-1; D perhaps matches TRBD2 (5 bases). Germline assignment: CDR1 LNHNV and CDR2 YYDKDF (reference sequence). The germline V and J ends were trimmed by 0 bases and 2 bases, with 14 bases remaining between them. This CDR3 has 17 amino acids. In nucleotides, the CDR3 is TGTGCCACCAGCAGAGAGGAGCGGACCTTCACCTACAATGAGCAGTTCTTC. Translating gives CATSREERTFTYNEQFF.

This sequence joins TRBV5-1 and TRBJ2-5, with 11 bases matching TRBD2. Trimming at V came to 4 bases and at J to 9 bases, leaving 11 bases not matched to a gene. The germline gives CDR1 SGHRS, CDR2 YFSETQ. The CDR3 runs to 15 residues. CDR3 in DNA: TGCGCCAGCAGCAAGGGACTAGCGGTAGAATGGGCCCAGTACTTC. Its protein is CASSKGLAVEWAQYF.

The gene calls are TRBV5-4 and TRBJ2-7; D remains ambiguous. Trimming pared 4 bases from V and 1 base from J, leaving 12 bases between. The CDR3 length is 14 residues. Germline CDR1 reads SGHNT; CDR2 reads YYREEE (reference sequence). CDR3 DNA sequence: TGTGCCAGCAGCCCCAGGACGAAATCCTACGAGCAGTACTTC. Translating gives CASSPRTKSYEQYF.

This clone appeared a single time. The rearrangement uses TRBV28 and TRBJ2-7; 7 nucleotides line up with TRBD1. The length of the CDR3 is 14 residues. V was clipped by 7 bases and J by 2 bases; unmatched bases: 8. Germline CDR1 is MDHEN and CDR2 is SYDVKM. The CDR3 DNA reads TGTGCCAGCACCGAGGGGCAGGGGGCCTACGAGCAGTACTTC. It is translated as CASTEGQGAYEQYF.

This clone showed up just once. The V and J genes are TRBV5-1 and TRBJ2-7; 8 positions agree with TRBD2. Losses at the gene ends were 3 bases for V and 4 bases for J; bases not matched to a gene: 15. Germline loops: CDR1 SGHRS, CDR2 YFSETQ. The CDR3 loop spans 17 amino acids. The CDR3 here is CASSYTSGTSKRYEQYF. The CDR3 DNA reads TGCGCCAGCAGCTACACTAGCGGAACTTCAAAACGGTACGAGCAGTACTTC.

This chain connects TRBV27 to TRBJ2-2, with 7 bases matching TRBD2. The V gene's germline CDR1 is MNHEY and CDR2 SMNVEV (reference sequence). CDR3 size: 16 residues. V gave up 1 base and J gave up 3 bases; unmatched junction bases: 5. The CDR3 DNA is TGTGCCAGCAGTTTATGGGGAGGGGCCGACACCGGGGAGCTGTTTTTT. This codes for CASSLWGGADTGELFF.

The rearrangement links TRBV6-5 to TRBJ2-7, with D unclear. The CDR3 runs 13 residues. V was pared by 3 bases and J by 3 bases, with 9 bases between. CDR1 MNHEY and CDR2 SVGAGI come from the germline V gene. This CDR3 reads CASSYPDGYEQYF. The CDR3 DNA sequence: TGTGCCAGCAGTTATCCGGACGGCTACGAGCAGTACTTC.

The chain recombines TRBV5-1 with TRBJ2-7; no firm D call. Per the germline V gene, CDR1 is SGHRS and CDR2 is YFSETQ. V lost 1 base, J lost 3 bases, and 11 bases lay in between. The CDR3 is 14 residues long. The CDR3 sequence is CASSLNYDNYEQYF. CDR3 nucleotides: TGCGCCAGCAGCTTGAATTATGACAACTACGAGCAGTACTTC.

CDR3 coding DNA: TGTGCCAGCAGTTCCATGGGGACCGGGAGCACTGAAGCTTTCTTT. It specifies CASSSMGTGSTEAFF. The chain combines TRBV6-5 with TRBJ1-1; TRBD1 might be the D (5 bases). CDR1 is MNHEY, CDR2 SVGAGI, per germline. Trimming took off 4 bases at V and 4 bases at J, with 16 bases between the two ends. The CDR3 is 15 amino acids.

This clone was observed a few times. V and J are TRBV15 and TRBJ1-1, with D perhaps matching TRBD1 (5 bases). V shed 5 bases and J shed 5 bases, with 12 bases lying between them. Germline CDR1 is LNHNV and CDR2 is YYDKDF (reference sequence). CDR3 length equals 13 residues. In DNA form, the CDR3 reads TGTGCCACCAGCCAGGGTTATGAGACTGAAGCTTTCTTT. It encodes CATSQGYETEAFF.

This chain links TRBV5-4 with TRBJ2-2, with D unresolved. Between the trimmed V and J ends, which lost 1 base and 7 bases, there was a span of 8 bases. CDR1 and CDR2 from the germline V gene are SGHNT and YYREEE (reference sequence). The CDR3 is made up of 13 amino acids. The CDR3 DNA follows: TGTGCCAGCAGCTTGTGGGGTCACGGGGAGCTGTTTTTT. The encoded protein is CASSLWGHGELFF.

V gene TRBV7-3 combines with J gene TRBJ1-6; possible D gene TRBD1, 6 bases. The germline V and J ends were trimmed by 2 bases and 5 bases, with 10 bases remaining between them. Germline assignment: CDR1 SGHTA and CDR2 FQGTGA. This CDR3 comprises 15 residues. The CDR3 loop is CASSLSGGNNSPLHF. The CDR3 coding sequence is TGTGCCAGCAGCTTATCCGGGGGCAATAATTCACCCCTCCACTTT.

This clone is judged medium-sized. The chain joins TRBV5-6 to TRBJ2-5; no reliable D call. The germline V gene encodes CDR1 SGHDT and CDR2 YYEEEE. Trimming removed 2 bases at V and 2 bases at J, with 10 bases between. This CDR3 has 14 amino acids. The CDR3 nucleotides are TGTGCCAGCAGCTTCCTAACACCTCAAGAGACCCAGTACTTC. The encoded protein is CASSFLTPQETQYF.

The chain uses TRBV29-1 and TRBJ2-5, with unresolved D. Trimming removed 6 bases from V and 0 bases from J, with 11 bases in between. The CDR3 is made up of 13 amino acids. CDR1 and CDR2 from the germline V gene are SQVTM and ANQGSEA. CDR3 sequence reads: CSVRSPYQETQYF. The CDR3, as DNA: TGCAGCGTGAGGTCCCCGTACCAAGAGACCCAGTACTTC.

This clone was observed a few times. The chain employs TRBV6-6 and TRBJ1-5, with D possibly matching TRBD1 (5 bases). With 2 bases removed from V and 5 bases from J, the gap between germline ends came to 10 bases. CDR1 and CDR2 (germline): MNHNY, SVGAGI (reference sequence). The CDR3 covers 14 residues. In DNA form, the CDR3 reads TGTGCCAGCAGTTACCGGGCCAGGGATCAGCCCCAGCATTTT. Translated: CASSYRARDQPQHF.